A selection of T cell receptor beta chains follows, all from one sample in a study of blood T cell repertoires in COVID-19. Using immunoSEQ multiplex PCR, the repertoire was profiled, and TCRdb retains in-frame clones only, with some absent. The profile shows a few hundred thousand clones, about 90% of them singletons. Sequenced: PBMCs or T cells enriched from blood (not recorded which). The receptors derive from a woman aged 25 to 39 who had recovered from COVID-19. The CDR3 runs from the conserved cysteine through the conserved F or W. A D gene is named only where the DNA matches it firmly. Rows may omit the clone size; those that give it use once, few, many or a size class.

v_call	d_call	j_call	clone_size	cdr3_aa	cdr3_nt
TRBV7-2	NA	TRBJ1-5	NA	CASSLWGYQPQHF	TGTGCCAGCAGCTTATGGGGCTATCAGCCCCAGCATTTT
TRBV19	NA	TRBJ1-1	NA	CASNPKFAVNTEAFF	TGTGCCAGTAATCCTAAGTTCGCGGTGAACACTGAAGCTTTCTTT
TRBV7-8	NA	TRBJ1-6	NA	CASSLDEGFNSPLHF	TGTGCCAGCAGCTTAGACGAGGGTTTTAATTCACCCCTCCACTTT
TRBV19	NA	TRBJ1-2	NA	CASSIGGNNYGYTF	TGTGCCAGTAGTATCGGGGGGAACAACTATGGCTACACCTTC
TRBV6-1	TRBD1	TRBJ2-1	NA	CASSESRGRNNEQFF	TGTGCCAGCAGTGAATCCAGGGGGCGGAACAATGAGCAGTTCTTC
TRBV25-1	NA	TRBJ2-5	once	CASSEGAVQTQYF	TGTGCCAGCAGTGAGGGGGCTGTACAGACCCAGTACTTC
TRBV27	TRBD1	TRBJ1-4	NA	CASSYGQGRNEKLFF	TGTGCCAGCAGTTACGGACAGGGGAGAAATGAAAAACTGTTTTTT
TRBV2	NA	TRBJ1-5	once	CATSQDSAGYQPQHF	TGTGCCACCAGTCAGGACAGCGCCGGATATCAGCCCCAGCATTTT
TRBV29-1	NA	TRBJ2-7	NA	CSVETRYYEQYF	TGCAGCGTTGAGACTCGATACTACGAGCAGTACTTC
TRBV2	TRBD1	TRBJ1-1	NA	CASSTDRGLSEAFF	TGTGCCAGCAGTACGGACAGGGGGCTGAGTGAAGCTTTCTTT
TRBV10-1	NA	TRBJ1-4	NA	CASSESSGGEKLFF	TGCGCCAGCAGTGAGTCATCCGGTGGTGAAAAACTGTTTTTT
TRBV7-6	TRBD2	TRBJ2-7	NA	CASSLDAAGYEQYF	TGTGCCAGCAGCTTAGATGCAGCGGGATACGAGCAGTACTTC
TRBV19	TRBD1	TRBJ1-1	once	CASSIPGQGHTEAFF	TGTGCCAGTAGTATCCCCGGACAGGGACATACTGAAGCTTTCTTT
TRBV9	NA	TRBJ1-5	few	CASSQGANQPQHF	TGTGCCAGCAGCCAAGGGGCAAATCAGCCCCAGCATTTT
TRBV30	NA	TRBJ1-2	NA	CAGAQSGSYGYTF	TGTGCCGGAGCCCAATCGGGGTCCTATGGCTACACCTTC
TRBV12-1	NA	TRBJ1-4	once	CASSVGGRNNEKLFF	TGTGCCAGCAGCGTCGGGGGACGGAATAATGAAAAACTGTTTTTT
TRBV29-1	NA	TRBJ2-7	NA	CSVRDSPTYEQYF	TGCAGCGTGCGGGACAGCCCGACCTACGAGCAGTACTTC
TRBV25-1	TRBD2	TRBJ2-5	NA	CASSESGGARETQYF	TGTGCCAGCAGTGAATCCGGGGGGGCGCGGGAGACCCAGTACTTC
TRBV7-6	TRBD1	TRBJ1-5	NA	CASSAARGRNQPQHF	TGTGCCAGCAGCGCGGCCAGGGGGAGGAATCAGCCCCAGCATTTT
TRBV18	NA	TRBJ2-7	NA	CASSIETYEQYF	TGTGCCAGCTCAATAGAGACCTACGAGCAGTACTTC
TRBV28	NA	TRBJ2-7	once	CASSLRQGTYEQYF	TGTGCCAGCAGTTTAAGGCAGGGAACCTACGAGCAGTACTTC
TRBV25-1	NA	TRBJ1-6	NA	CASRPRGNSPLHF	TGTGCCAGCAGGCCCCGGGGAAATTCACCCCTCCACTTT
TRBV9	NA	TRBJ1-6	once	CASSVDRGRNSPLHF	TGTGCCAGCAGCGTAGATAGGGGTCGGAATTCACCCCTCCACTTT
TRBV19	NA	TRBJ1-2	NA	CASTTVGRGSNYGYTF	TGTGCCAGCACTACGGTGGGGAGGGGATCTAACTATGGCTACACCTTC
TRBV12-3/TRBV12-4	TRBD1	TRBJ1-2	NA	CASSLDRSYGYTF	TGTGCCAGCAGTCTGGACAGGAGCTATGGCTACACCTTC
TRBV6-5	NA	TRBJ2-2	NA	CASSYRGHNTGELFF	TGTGCCAGCAGTTACCGCGGTCATAACACCGGGGAGCTGTTTTTT
TRBV27	NA	TRBJ2-6	NA	CASSSAGANVLTF	TGTGCCAGCAGTTCGGCTGGGGCCAACGTCCTGACTTTC
TRBV13	TRBD1	TRBJ2-7	NA	CASSFGTVSYEQYF	TGTGCCAGCAGCTTTGGGACAGTCTCCTACGAGCAGTACTTC
TRBV14	NA	TRBJ1-1	NA	CASSPEVPGGGDEAFF	TGTGCCAGCAGCCCCGAAGTTCCGGGGGGTGGGGATGAAGCTTTCTTT
TRBV2	NA	TRBJ1-4	NA	CASSDNRHNEKLFF	TGTGCCAGCAGCGACAATCGACATAATGAAAAACTGTTTTTT
TRBV27	NA	TRBJ2-7	NA	CASSFSATTVGQYF	TGTGCCAGCAGTTTTTCCGCCACGACTGTGGGGCAGTACTTC
TRBV3-1/TRBV3-2	TRBD1	TRBJ2-5	NA	CASSQPGTAQETQYF	TGTGCCAGCAGCCAGCCCGGGACAGCCCAAGAGACCCAGTACTTC
TRBV5-5	TRBD1	TRBJ1-2	NA	CASRPTGGGDGYTF	TGTGCCAGCAGGCCTACAGGGGGCGGGGATGGCTACACCTTC
TRBV5-1	TRBD1	TRBJ2-1	NA	CASSLGQETIPNEQFF	TGCGCCAGCAGCCTAGGACAGGAAACTATCCCTAATGAGCAGTTCTTC
TRBV15	TRBD1	TRBJ2-5	NA	CATSSRDSQETQYF	TGTGCCACCAGTAGCCGGGACAGCCAAGAGACCCAGTACTTC
TRBV30	NA	TRBJ2-6	NA	CAGSSGANVLTF	TGTGCCGGCTCCTCTGGGGCCAACGTCCTGACTTTC
TRBV28	TRBD1	TRBJ1-6	few	CATQGAGNSPLHF	TGTGCCACCCAGGGGGCCGGAAATTCACCCCTCCACTTT
TRBV5-1	TRBD2	TRBJ2-1	NA	CASSRAGTSSSNEQFF	TGCGCCAGCAGCCGCGCCGGGACTAGTAGTAGCAATGAGCAGTTCTTC
TRBV19	NA	TRBJ2-3	NA	CASSIDQPWLASTDTQYF	TGTGCCAGTAGTATAGATCAACCGTGGCTAGCCAGCACAGATACGCAGTATTTT
TRBV5-6	TRBD2	TRBJ2-1	few	CASSRTSGGYNEQFF	TGTGCCAGCAGTCGAACTAGCGGGGGGTACAATGAGCAGTTCTTC
TRBV5-4	TRBD1	TRBJ1-1	NA	CASSSGTGEHLFSTEAFF	TGTGCCAGCAGCTCGGGGACAGGGGAGCATTTATTTAGCACTGAAGCTTTCTTT